This is a list of T cell receptor beta chains from one sample in a study of OX40 agonist ivuxolimab in advanced cancers. Sequencing was performed with immunoSEQ multiplex PCR; in TCRdb, only in-frame clones are kept and a portion is missing. The sample consists of about 76,000 clones, roughly nine tenths of them appearing once. The specimen comprised CD4+ or CD8+ T cells sorted from blood, sampled in a trial of the OX40 agonist ivuxolimab. These receptors all come from an adult with an advanced solid tumor such as melanoma, head and neck, liver or kidney cancer. The CDR3 runs from the conserved cysteine through the conserved F or W. A D gene is named only where the DNA matches it firmly. Where a row states a size, it is once, few, many or the class of an expanded clone; other rows omit it.

V gene	clone size	J gene	CDR3 length	D gene	CDR3 DNA	CDR3 protein
TRBV9	-	TRBJ2-3	15	-	TGTGCCAGCAGCCCAATGAATAAACGCACAGATACGCAGTATTTT	CASSPMNKRTDTQYF
TRBV29-1	-	TRBJ1-1	14	-	TGCAGCGTTGTTTTGAGGTTATCGAACACTGAAGCTTTCTTT	CSVVLRLSNTEAFF
TRBV11-3	-	TRBJ2-3	16	TRBD2	TGTGCCAGCAGCTTAGAGGCCGGAACTAGCGCCGATACGCAGTATTTT	CASSLEAGTSADTQYF
TRBV2	-	TRBJ2-4	15	-	TGTGCCAGCAAGGAAACCAGGAGCGCCAAAAACATTCAGTACTTC	CASKETRSAKNIQYF
TRBV28	-	TRBJ2-3	15	TRBD2	TGTGCCAGCAGTGGGCGGGGGGCCCTCACAGATACGCAGTATTTT	CASSGRGALTDTQYF
TRBV11-3	-	TRBJ2-7	15	-	TGTGCCAGCAGCCCCGGTAGGGGGGGGGCCTACGAGCAGTACTTC	CASSPGRGGAYEQYF
TRBV5-1	once	TRBJ2-2	14	TRBD1	TGCGCCAGCAGCTTCGGGACAGCGGCCGGGGAGCTGTTTTTT	CASSFGTAAGELFF
TRBV29-1	-	TRBJ2-1	15	TRBD2	TGCAGCGTTGAGTTCTGGCGGGAGCAGGACAATGAGCAGTTCTTC	CSVEFWREQDNEQFF
TRBV21-1	-	TRBJ2-1	14	-	TGTGCCAGCAGCAAATTACTATCAGGGGTTAGTCGGTTCTTC	CASSKLLSGVSRFF
TRBV28	-	TRBJ1-2	15	-	TGTGCCAGCAGTTTAGTCGAAGGGGGGAAAAACGGCTACACCTTC	CASSLVEGGKNGYTF
TRBV25-1	-	TRBJ1-2	13	-	TGTGCCAGCAGTCCCCCTAGGCAGTATGGCTACACCTTC	CASSPPRQYGYTF
TRBV27	-	TRBJ1-5	14	-	TGTGCCAGCAGTTTAGGAGCAGGGACCAAGCCCCAGCATTTT	CASSLGAGTKPQHF
TRBV7-9	-	TRBJ2-5	13	-	TGTGCCAGCAGCCGTCCCGGGACAATAGAGCAGTACTTC	CASSRPGTIEQYF
TRBV7-9	-	TRBJ2-6	14	-	TGTGCCAGCAGCAACCTTATCGGGGCCAACGTCCTGACTTTC	CASSNLIGANVLTF
TRBV6-4	-	TRBJ2-2	16	-	TGTGCCAGCAGTGACCGTGACAGGTTGGCCACCGGGGAGCTGTTTTTT	CASSDRDRLATGELFF
TRBV18	few	TRBJ2-7	12	-	TGTGCCAGCTCACGGGACGATGGACCGCAGTACTTC	CASSRDDGPQYF
TRBV30	-	TRBJ1-4	15	-	TGTGCCTGGAGTGTACAGACAACAACTAATGAAAAACTGTTTTTT	CAWSVQTTTNEKLFF
TRBV10-1	-	TRBJ2-2	14	-	TGCGCCAGCCCTACTAGGATCCGCACCGGGGAGCTGTTTTTT	CASPTRIRTGELFF
TRBV5-1	-	TRBJ2-5	14	-	TGCGCCAGCAGCCTGCCGGAGGGCCGGGAGACCCAGTACTTC	CASSLPEGRETQYF
TRBV27	-	TRBJ2-7	11	-	TGTGCCAGCAGCCGCAGGGGCGAGCAGTACTTC	CASSRRGEQYF
TRBV7-6	-	TRBJ2-7	13	-	TGTGCCAGCAGCTTAGCCACTTCCTACGAGCAGTACTTC	CASSLATSYEQYF
TRBV6-1	-	TRBJ2-1	15	TRBD1	TGTGCCAGCAGTGTACAGGGGGCCTCCTACAATGAGCAGTTCTTC	CASSVQGASYNEQFF